This T cell receptor (beta chain) was captured in a study of T cells in Graves' hyperthyroidism and ophthalmopathy. Regions amplified from RNA transcripts were the TCR beta CDR3 regions. Primed by the HTBI set, a first-round RT-PCR was run on the TCR CDR3. TCRdb processed the multiplex PCR reads anew with MiXCR; each CDR3 protein has one entry. The sample lists under 650,000 distinct CDR3 sequences; under 20% were seen once. Newly diagnosed hyperthyroidism, duration under 2 months, in patients aged 18 to 65. Thyroid ultrasound and orbital computed tomography, with clinical symptoms and serum thyroxine and TRAb, informed diagnoses. Study observations and caveats: Most thyroid-expanded clonotypes above 0.001 were also found in blood.

V was trimmed by 8 bases and J by 14 bases, leaving 16 bases between them. CDR3 length: 11 residues. The sample holds one count of this clonotype. Its specificity is unknown. This clonotype originated in a woman younger than 45 with Graves' hyperthyroidism. The chain joins TRBV12-3 or TRBV12-4 to TRBJ2-1; D gene uncertain. Source material: blood. The CDR3 region is CASGVGAREFF. The CDR3 bases are TGTGCCAGCGGCGTAGGCGCTAGGGAGTTCTTC.